This T cell receptor (beta chain) is drawn from a study of CD8 T cells in ankylosing spondylitis (dated by TCRdb to 2016 to 2017). Describing the broader study: The study set out to find disease-linked TCR variants by profiling T cell receptor beta repertoires in ankylosing spondylitis patients and healthy donors. Peripheral blood was sampled, and synovial fluid was additionally collected from ankylosing spondylitis patients. The whole study cohort included some 100 healthy donors and 25 ankylosing spondylitis patients. The study at large found these results: The disease-linked clones were reported as significantly enriched in matched synovial fluid samples from ankylosing spondylitis patients. Blood from ankylosing spondylitis patients appeared to be characterized by a TCR beta motif made up of eight highly homologous amino acid variants. Some of the motif variants had been reported before in the synovial fluid and blood of reactive arthritis patients, a finding that suggests common disease-initiation mechanisms. The disease-linked clones showed a CD8+ phenotype and occurred at relatively low frequencies in peripheral blood.

This clonotype was counted ten times or more. Which antigen it targets is not known. No per-base quality is available; no much larger clone lies one base away. The instrument was an Illumina HiSeq 2500. TCR beta libraries were prepared by quantitative 5'-RACE with molecular barcodes. The published analysis was carried out like this. To identify disease-linked TCR variants, a new computational method was used, one built on a probabilistic model of VDJ rearrangement. TCRdb trimmed public reads at Q25 via fastp, called clones via MiXCR and kept in-frame beta chains. CDR3 protein duplicates are merged, each entry listing the most common genes and DNA. TCRdb, not the authors, supplied the V and J calls. The sample has roughly 86,000 distinct CDR3 sequences on record, 7.5% to 9% of them singletons. Of the sample, under 6% falls within the top ten clones. This clonotype was sampled from a male donor with ankylosing spondylitis or in good health (not recorded which). Sequenced sample: blood, either unsorted or a sorted T cell fraction (not recorded which).

The encoded CDR3 is CASSPGDSAYEQYF. The DNA sequence is as follows: TGCGCCAGCAGCCCAGGGGACAGCGCCTACGAGCAGTACTTC. The sequence joins TRBV5-1 to TRBJ2-7, and 7 bases in between align with TRBD1. From a lookup of the germline V gene, CDR1 and CDR2 are SGHRS and YFSETQ. The CDR3 sequence holds 14 residues, the cysteine and phenylalanine included. Only the CDR3 part of the read is kept: 42 bases, read in frame from the first base. Unmatched junction bases come to 6, with V trimmed by 4 bases and J by 2 bases. Outside the CDR3, residues come from the reference TRBV5-1 and TRBJ2-7 proteins, so the full variable domain is: KAGVTQTPRYLIKTRGQQVTLSCSPISGHRSVSWYQQTPGQGLQFLFEYFSETQRNKGNFPGRFSGRQFSNSRSEMNVSTLELGDSALYLCASSPGDSAYEQYFGPGTRLTVT.